This is a list of T cell receptor beta chains from one sample in a study of graft-versus-host responses after intestinal transplantation. This table comes from immunoSEQ multiplex PCR, and its TCRdb copy is limited to in-frame clones, with some not included. The table includes tens of thousands of clones, about 90% detected once. The source material was ileum tissue, sampled almost 210 days after intestinal transplant. The source of these receptors is a human patient who received an intestinal transplant, so some T cells may come from the graft donor. The conserved cysteine and the conserved F or W are not part of the CDR3 here. Each record gives: J gene, V gene, clone size, CDR3 protein. Expanded clones are given a class, and other clones once, few, many or no size at all.

>TRBJ2-1|TRBV5-1|-
ASSFLRLAGEGEQF
>TRBJ2-3|TRBV2|-
ASSLGLAGDTQY
>TRBJ2-7|TRBV18|-
ASSPGQGGAYEQY
>TRBJ2-7|TRBV6-6|-
ARTDSLVYEQY
>TRBJ2-5|TRBV29-1|-
SARAVSQETQY
>TRBJ2-1|TRBV28|-
AITRDRAKNEQF
>TRBJ2-7|TRBV4-1|-
ASSQGDRLSAYEQY
>TRBJ2-1|TRBV4-2|-
ASSPVGLAGENEQF
>TRBJ2-3|TRBV7-9|-
ASSYTGGGALTDTQY
>TRBJ1-6|TRBV4-2|once
ASSQGTGDSPLH
>TRBJ1-2|TRBV15|-
ATSRVDVFGIGYT
>TRBJ1-2|TRBV9|-
ASSGPRDTGDANYGYT
>TRBJ2-7|TRBV25-1|-
ASSLLAGEQY
>TRBJ1-6|TRBV11-2|-
ASSLWTGGIYNSPLH
>TRBJ2-3|TRBV5-1|-
ASSLAGERGDTQY
>TRBJ2-1|TRBV11-3|-
ASSTGVGNEQF
>TRBJ2-7|TRBV28|once
ASSRFRDRPFYEQY
>TRBJ2-7|TRBV7-9|medium-sized
ASTPRSGQGSYEQY
>TRBJ2-1|TRBV6-5|-
ASSYGNEQF
>TRBJ2-7|TRBV28|-
ASSPDIGISYEQY
>TRBJ2-7|TRBV27|-
ASSLSRGSGNYEQY
>TRBJ1-1|TRBV18|-
ASSPTGNTEAF
>TRBJ2-2|TRBV6-6|-
ASSYIRLAGTGELF
>TRBJ1-2|TRBV2|-
ASTNGPSPGDRGYT
>TRBJ2-7|TRBV12-5|-
ASGPGTSGTLREQY
>TRBJ1-5|TRBV30|-
AWSGTQGTQPQH
>TRBJ2-3|TRBV7-9|-
ASSLAGGGVTDTQY
>TRBJ2-5|TRBV5-6|-
ASSWVEGETQY
>TRBJ1-2|TRBV30|-
AWSLAGANYGYT
>TRBJ2-7|TRBV5-1|-
ASSLLAGYEQY
>TRBJ2-1|TRBV25-1|-
ASSATSGAGGEQF
>-|TRBV30|few
AGGQSYEQY
>TRBJ1-1|TRBV6-1|-
ASSDPGGSWRPEAF
>TRBJ2-2|TRBV2|-
ASSQGLAVGELF
>TRBJ2-2|TRBV10-1|-
ASSEGDRVTGELF
>TRBJ1-5|TRBV19|-
ASSRGQSRSNQPQH
>TRBJ2-7|TRBV10-1|-
ASSEAGNDEQY
>TRBJ1-5|TRBV4-1|-
ASSQVVFSNQPQH
>TRBJ1-4|TRBV7-9|-
ASSSRVISNEKLF
>TRBJ2-5|TRBV13|-
ASSLGRIGTSNWETQY
>TRBJ1-2|TRBV30|-
AWSPPREIYGYT
>TRBJ2-1|TRBV7-9|-
ASSAVGSGIDEQF
>TRBJ2-1|TRBV7-9|-
ASSLEF
>TRBJ2-7|TRBV5-6|-
ASSRWTGPYEQY
>TRBJ2-7|TRBV7-2|-
ASSRRLAGTSYEQY
>TRBJ2-4|TRBV18|-
ASSPSNQGGLAKNIQY
>TRBJ2-2|TRBV5-4|-
ASSRQIPEAGELF
>TRBJ1-6|TRBV9|-
ASSDRAGASYNSPLH
>TRBJ1-4|TRBV5-1|-
ASSLEGTSNEKLF
>TRBJ2-5|TRBV4-1|-
ASSQEELAGGETQY
>TRBJ2-7|TRBV15|-
ATSRASPTYEQY